This T cell receptor (beta chain) was captured by sequencing in a study of blood T cell repertoires in COVID-19. Individuals drawn from around 24 US areas were roughly 18 to 100 years old. Clinical histories supplied by participants themselves formed the basis of cohort assignment. The V end was cut by 6 bases, the J end by 4 bases, with 19 bases between. This CDR3 contains 15 residues. Germline CDR1 reads KGHSH; CDR2 reads LQKENI. Method: immunoSEQ multiplex PCR; TCRdb's copy keeps in-frame clones and lacks some. This table holds about 200,000 clones, 80% found once. The chain uses TRBV18 and TRBJ2-7; no firm D call. This receptor was identified in a middle-aged woman with acute COVID-19. Sequenced sample: PBMCs or T cells enriched from blood (not recorded which). The CDR3 sequence is CASSRRSSDSYEQYF. The DNA of the CDR3 is TGTGCCAGCTCTCGGCGGAGCTCTGACTCTTACGAGCAGTACTTC.